The rows below give T cell receptor beta chains drawn from one sample of a study of technical replicates of blood from a handful of donors. Clones were read by immunoSEQ multiplex PCR, and TCRdb kept only the in-frame ones, dropping some. The sample has around 80,000 clones, 90% to 95% seen once. The sample taken for sequencing was T cells isolated from PBMCs. These receptors were taken from a human donor in good health. Both conserved end residues are part of each CDR3. The D gene is left open where the match is weak. Expanded clones are given a class, and other clones once, few, many or no size at all.

J: TRBJ1-1
V: TRBV29-1
length: 14
D: -
size: few
DNA: TGCAGCACAAAACCGGTCCAGCGTAACACTGAAGCTTTCTTT
CDR3: CSTKPVQRNTEAFF

J: TRBJ2-5
V: TRBV6-4
length: 15
D: TRBD2
size: -
DNA: TGTGCCAGCAGTGACTCGAGGACTAGCGGAGAGACCCAGTACTTC
CDR3: CASSDSRTSGETQYF

J: TRBJ1-1
V: TRBV4-1
length: 15
D: -
size: -
DNA: TGCGCCAGCAGCCAAGATGAAGGGGATTATGCTGAAGCTTTCTTT
CDR3: CASSQDEGDYAEAFF

J: TRBJ2-7
V: TRBV28
length: 15
D: -
size: -
DNA: TGTGCCAGCAGTTTTACGGGACTGCCGCTCTACGAGCAGTACTTC
CDR3: CASSFTGLPLYEQYF

J: TRBJ1-6
V: TRBV6-1
length: 14
D: TRBD1
size: -
DNA: TGTGCCAGCGGAGGACAGGGGGGGAATTCACCCCTCCACTTT
CDR3: CASGGQGGNSPLHF

J: TRBJ1-6
V: TRBV6-1
length: 14
D: -
size: once
DNA: TGTGCCGGATCTCTCCAGGGGATCGGTTCACCCCTCCACTTT
CDR3: CAGSLQGIGSPLHF

J: TRBJ2-7
V: TRBV15
length: 20
D: -
size: -
DNA: TGTGCCACCAGCAGAGATCCCCTCACACCTCGGTCACCGAGCGATTACGAGCAGTACTTC
CDR3: CATSRDPLTPRSPSDYEQYF

J: TRBJ2-1
V: TRBV15
length: 15
D: -
size: once
DNA: TGTGCCACCAGCAGAGAGACAGTTTATTCCGATGAGCAGTTCTTC
CDR3: CATSRETVYSDEQFF

J: TRBJ2-7
V: TRBV4-1
length: 15
D: TRBD2
size: -
DNA: TGCGCCAGCAGCCAAGATCTAGCGGAGGCCTACGAGCAGTACTTC
CDR3: CASSQDLAEAYEQYF

J: TRBJ2-5
V: TRBV6-5
length: 13
D: -
size: -
DNA: TGTGCCAGCAGTTGGAGGTTGGCGGAGACCCAGTACTTC
CDR3: CASSWRLAETQYF

J: TRBJ2-1
V: TRBV6-5
length: 13
D: -
size: once
DNA: TGTGCCAGCAGGGGGTGGGGGGAGAATGAGCAGTTCTTC
CDR3: CASRGWGENEQFF

J: TRBJ1-2
V: TRBV4-1
length: 14
D: -
size: -
DNA: TGCGCCAGCAGCCAAGTCGGACAGATCTATGGCTACACCTTC
CDR3: CASSQVGQIYGYTF

J: TRBJ1-2
V: TRBV5-1
length: 16
D: TRBD1
size: -
DNA: TGCGCCAGCAGCTTGGACGGGACAGCTCTCAACTATGGCTACACCTTC
CDR3: CASSLDGTALNYGYTF

J: TRBJ2-3
V: TRBV5-6
length: 16
D: -
size: -
DNA: TGTGCCAGCAGCCACTTAAGTGCACTTAACACAGATACGCAGTATTTT
CDR3: CASSHLSALNTDTQYF

J: TRBJ2-1
V: TRBV5-6
length: 17
D: TRBD2
size: -
DNA: TGTGCCAGCAGCTCCACCGGGACTAGCGGGAGGGCCGGCACTCGGTTCTTC
CDR3: CASSSTGTSGRAGTRFF

J: TRBJ1-2
V: TRBV7-8
length: 14
D: -
size: once
DNA: TGTGCCAGCAGCCGTTCCCCGTCTCACAGGGGCTACACCTTC
CDR3: CASSRSPSHRGYTF

J: TRBJ1-5
V: TRBV10-3
length: 14
D: -
size: few
DNA: TGTGCCATCAGTGGTGGACAGTTCAATCAGCCCCAGCATTTT
CDR3: CAISGGQFNQPQHF

J: TRBJ2-7
V: TRBV28
length: 14
D: TRBD2
size: -
DNA: TGTGCCAGCAAATCATCAGCGGGGGCCTACGAGCAGTACTTC
CDR3: CASKSSAGAYEQYF

J: TRBJ1-2
V: TRBV5-6
length: 12
D: TRBD1
size: -
DNA: TGTGCCAGCAGCTTGGGACAGGGATATTACACCTTC
CDR3: CASSLGQGYYTF

J: TRBJ2-2
V: TRBV5-4
length: 16
D: -
size: -
DNA: TGTGCCAGCAGCGGGGGGACAGCGGCGAACACCGGGGAGCTGTTTTTT
CDR3: CASSGGTAANTGELFF

J: TRBJ1-5
V: TRBV27
length: 15
D: TRBD1
size: -
DNA: TGTGCCAGCAGTTACGGGACAGGGGGAAATCAGCCCCAGCATTTT
CDR3: CASSYGTGGNQPQHF

J: TRBJ1-4
V: TRBV7-9
length: 15
D: TRBD1
size: -
DNA: TGTGCCAGCAGCTTAAGGGACAGGGGGCGCGGAAAACTGTTTTTT
CDR3: CASSLRDRGRGKLFF

J: TRBJ2-4
V: TRBV5-6
length: 13
D: -
size: once
DNA: TGTGCCAGCAGCTTCGCCAGGGTCAACATTCAGTACTTC
CDR3: CASSFARVNIQYF

J: TRBJ1-1
V: TRBV27
length: 14
D: -
size: -
DNA: TGTGCCAGCAGTTCCCCTCCGGAGCAAGCTGAAGCTTTCTTT
CDR3: CASSSPPEQAEAFF

J: TRBJ2-7
V: TRBV6-5
length: 14
D: TRBD1
size: -
DNA: TGTGCCAGCAGTTTTACAGGGGGTATGGGCGAGCAGTACTTC
CDR3: CASSFTGGMGEQYF

J: TRBJ2-7
V: TRBV5-1
length: 15
D: TRBD2
size: -
DNA: TGCGCCAGCAGCCCGGCTAGCGGGAAGAACTACGAGCAGTACTTC
CDR3: CASSPASGKNYEQYF

J: TRBJ2-1
V: TRBV28
length: 14
D: TRBD1
size: -
DNA: TGTGCCAGCAGTTTATGGACAGGGTCACATGAGCAGTTCTTC
CDR3: CASSLWTGSHEQFF

J: TRBJ2-7
V: TRBV2
length: 15
D: TRBD1
size: -
DNA: TGTGCCAGCAGTCCCTCGACAGGGTACACCTACGAGCAGTACTTC
CDR3: CASSPSTGYTYEQYF

J: TRBJ2-3
V: TRBV27
length: 16
D: -
size: -
DNA: TGTGCCAGCAGGAGGGATGCGGGATCTAGCACAGATACGCAGTATTTT
CDR3: CASRRDAGSSTDTQYF

J: TRBJ2-7
V: TRBV7-9
length: 15
D: -
size: -
DNA: TGTGCCAGCAGCTTAGCGCGGGGAGCCCACTACGAGCAGTACTTC
CDR3: CASSLARGAHYEQYF

J: TRBJ2-1
V: TRBV18
length: 13
D: -
size: -
DNA: TGTGCCAGCTCACCAGTTAGCGTCAATGAGCAGTTCTTC
CDR3: CASSPVSVNEQFF

J: TRBJ1-5
V: TRBV6-6
length: 13
D: -
size: -
DNA: TGTGCCAGCAGTTCGACCGAGGCTCAGCCCCAGCATTTT
CDR3: CASSSTEAQPQHF

J: TRBJ2-2
V: TRBV5-1
length: 13
D: -
size: -
DNA: TGCGCCAGCAGCTTGGTATTAACCGGGGAGCTGTTTTTT
CDR3: CASSLVLTGELFF

J: TRBJ2-3
V: TRBV29-1
length: 14
D: -
size: -
DNA: TGCAGCGTTGAAAACAGGGACGGGACAGATACGCAGTATTTT
CDR3: CSVENRDGTDTQYF

J: TRBJ2-7
V: TRBV2
length: 13
D: -
size: -
DNA: TGTGCCAGCAGCACCCGGGTGGGCTACGAGCAGTACTTC
CDR3: CASSTRVGYEQYF

J: TRBJ1-2
V: TRBV6-5
length: 15
D: -
size: -
DNA: TGTGCCAGCAGTTACAGGGGTACGATCAACTATGGCTACACCTTC
CDR3: CASSYRGTINYGYTF